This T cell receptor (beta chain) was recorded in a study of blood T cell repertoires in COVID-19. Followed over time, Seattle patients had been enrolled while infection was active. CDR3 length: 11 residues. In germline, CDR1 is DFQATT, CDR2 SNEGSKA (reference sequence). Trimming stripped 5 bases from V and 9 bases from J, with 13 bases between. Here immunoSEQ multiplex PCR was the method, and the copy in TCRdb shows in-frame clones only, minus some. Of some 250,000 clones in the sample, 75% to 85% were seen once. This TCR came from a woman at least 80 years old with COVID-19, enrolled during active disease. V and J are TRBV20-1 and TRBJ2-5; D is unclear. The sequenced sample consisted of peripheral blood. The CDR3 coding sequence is TGCAGTGCTCCATTTCTATTGGCCCAGTACTTC. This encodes CSAPFLLAQYF.